The present entry profiles one T cell receptor (beta chain) with its context. This entry is derived from a study of OX40 agonist ivuxolimab in advanced cancers. Across the whole study: The drug used for patients, ivuxolimab, was an agonistic anti-OX40 (CD134) antibody.

V lost 7 bases, J lost 2 bases, and 12 bases stayed unmatched. Germline V gene data show CDR1 as MNHNY and CDR2 as SVGAGI (reference sequence). The CDR3 sequence is 16 residues long. Here immunoSEQ multiplex PCR was the method, and the copy in TCRdb shows in-frame clones only, minus some. The table has approximately 120,000 clones, 85% to 95% seen once; the top ten hold 0.65% to 0.9%. V is TRBV6-6 and J is TRBJ2-3; 7 bases line up with TRBD1. The receptor was derived from an adult with an advanced solid tumor such as melanoma, head and neck, liver or kidney cancer. Here the sequenced sample was CD4+ or CD8+ T cells sorted from blood, taken in a trial of the OX40 agonist ivuxolimab. CDR3 DNA sequence: TGTGCCAGCACCATCCGCGGCAGGGGGATCACAGATACGCAGTATTTT. It encodes CASTIRGRGITDTQYF.